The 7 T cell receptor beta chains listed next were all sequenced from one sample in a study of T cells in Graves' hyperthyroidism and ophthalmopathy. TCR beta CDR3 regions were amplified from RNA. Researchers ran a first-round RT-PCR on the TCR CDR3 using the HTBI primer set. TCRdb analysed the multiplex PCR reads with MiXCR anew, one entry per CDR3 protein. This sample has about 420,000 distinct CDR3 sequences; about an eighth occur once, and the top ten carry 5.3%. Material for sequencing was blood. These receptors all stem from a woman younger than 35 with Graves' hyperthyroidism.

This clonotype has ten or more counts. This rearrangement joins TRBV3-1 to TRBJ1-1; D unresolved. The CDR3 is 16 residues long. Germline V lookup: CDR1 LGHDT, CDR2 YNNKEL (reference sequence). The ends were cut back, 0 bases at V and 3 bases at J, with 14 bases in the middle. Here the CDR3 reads CASSQDRSHGDTEAFF. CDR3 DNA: TGTGCCAGCAGCCAAGATAGGAGTCACGGAGACACTGAAGCTTTCTTT.

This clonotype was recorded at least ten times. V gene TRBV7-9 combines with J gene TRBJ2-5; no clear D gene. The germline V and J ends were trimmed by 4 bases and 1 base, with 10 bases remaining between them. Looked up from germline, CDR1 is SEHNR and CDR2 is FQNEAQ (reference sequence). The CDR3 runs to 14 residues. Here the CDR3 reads CASSSETIQETQYF. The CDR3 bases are TGTGCCAGCAGCTCCGAGACAATCCAAGAGACCCAGTACTTC.

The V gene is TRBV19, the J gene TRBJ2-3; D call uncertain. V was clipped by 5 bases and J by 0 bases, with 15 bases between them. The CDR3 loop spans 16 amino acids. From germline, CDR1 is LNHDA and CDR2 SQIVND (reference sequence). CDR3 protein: CASSGEATPSTDTQYF. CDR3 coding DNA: TGTGCCAGTAGTGGTGAAGCCACCCCTAGCACAGATACGCAGTATTTT.

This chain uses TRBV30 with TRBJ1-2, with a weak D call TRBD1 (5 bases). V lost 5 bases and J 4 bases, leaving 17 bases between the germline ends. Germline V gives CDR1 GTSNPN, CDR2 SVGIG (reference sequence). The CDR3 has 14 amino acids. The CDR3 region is CAWAAGLGGYGYTF. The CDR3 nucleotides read TGTGCCTGGGCGGCAGGGCTCGGCGGCTATGGCTACACCTTC.

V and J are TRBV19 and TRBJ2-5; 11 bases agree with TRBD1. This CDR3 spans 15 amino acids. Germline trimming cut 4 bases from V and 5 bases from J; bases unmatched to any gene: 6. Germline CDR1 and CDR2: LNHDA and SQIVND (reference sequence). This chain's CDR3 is CASSRRTGGMETQYF. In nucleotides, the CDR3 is TGTGCCAGTAGTAGACGGACAGGGGGCATGGAGACCCAGTACTTC.

CDR3 nucleotide sequence: TGCAGTGCCCCACGCCGGGACATAGGGTTAGATACGCAGTATTTT. Translated, it gives CSAPRRDIGLDTQYF. The rearrangement links TRBV20-1 to TRBJ2-3, with D tentatively TRBD1 (6 bases). The CDR3 is 15 residues long. V was cut by 6 bases and J by 5 bases, with 21 bases left in between. Germline CDR1 reads DFQATT; CDR2 reads SNEGSKA (reference sequence).

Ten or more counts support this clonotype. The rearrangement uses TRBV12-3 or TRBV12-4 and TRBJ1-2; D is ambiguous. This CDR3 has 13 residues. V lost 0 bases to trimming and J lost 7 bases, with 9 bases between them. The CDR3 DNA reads TGTGCCAGCAGTTTAGCGGCAGCCTCTGGCTACACCTTC. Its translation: CASSLAAASGYTF.